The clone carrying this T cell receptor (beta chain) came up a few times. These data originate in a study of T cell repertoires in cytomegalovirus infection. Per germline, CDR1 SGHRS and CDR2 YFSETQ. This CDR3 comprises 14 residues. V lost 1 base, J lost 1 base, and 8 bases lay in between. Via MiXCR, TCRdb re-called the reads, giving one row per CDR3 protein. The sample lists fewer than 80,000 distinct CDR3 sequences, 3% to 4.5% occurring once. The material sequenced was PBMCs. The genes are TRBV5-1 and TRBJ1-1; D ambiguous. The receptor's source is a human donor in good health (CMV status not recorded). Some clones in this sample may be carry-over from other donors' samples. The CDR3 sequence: CASSLSVTNTEAFF. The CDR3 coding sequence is TGCGCCAGCAGCTTGAGTGTGACGAACACTGAAGCTTTCTTT.